This T cell receptor (beta chain) was sequenced during a study of cytomegalovirus exposure and HLA in healthy donors. Overall study results and limits: Analyzed later, most CMV-associated TCR beta chains appeared HLA-restricted.

PCR primers comprised 60 Vbeta and 13 Jbeta primers. Authors' processing steps: An analysis that came later counted roughly 87 million unique TCR beta chains, 10 million to 12 million shared. The protocol was immunoSEQ multiplex PCR, while the TCRdb copy is restricted to in-frame clones and leaves out a portion. V and J calls and clone size are given by that table; D and trimming were obtained from the DNA. This sample has some 180,000 clones; roughly a tenth occur once, and the top ten carry approximately 1.5%. Germline lookup yields CDR1 GTSNPN and CDR2 SVGIG (reference sequence). This CDR3 has 10 amino acids. The V and J ends lost 7 bases and 9 bases respectively, with 10 bases between them. This clone was observed a few times. Antigen: not known.

V is TRBV30 and J is TRBJ2-1; D uncertain. Sequences were obtained from PBMCs. This receptor was obtained from a woman younger than 45 in good health and CMV-seropositive. CDR3 in amino acids: CASSPGEQFF. CDR3 DNA: TGTGCCTCCTCTCCGGGTGAGCAGTTCTTC.